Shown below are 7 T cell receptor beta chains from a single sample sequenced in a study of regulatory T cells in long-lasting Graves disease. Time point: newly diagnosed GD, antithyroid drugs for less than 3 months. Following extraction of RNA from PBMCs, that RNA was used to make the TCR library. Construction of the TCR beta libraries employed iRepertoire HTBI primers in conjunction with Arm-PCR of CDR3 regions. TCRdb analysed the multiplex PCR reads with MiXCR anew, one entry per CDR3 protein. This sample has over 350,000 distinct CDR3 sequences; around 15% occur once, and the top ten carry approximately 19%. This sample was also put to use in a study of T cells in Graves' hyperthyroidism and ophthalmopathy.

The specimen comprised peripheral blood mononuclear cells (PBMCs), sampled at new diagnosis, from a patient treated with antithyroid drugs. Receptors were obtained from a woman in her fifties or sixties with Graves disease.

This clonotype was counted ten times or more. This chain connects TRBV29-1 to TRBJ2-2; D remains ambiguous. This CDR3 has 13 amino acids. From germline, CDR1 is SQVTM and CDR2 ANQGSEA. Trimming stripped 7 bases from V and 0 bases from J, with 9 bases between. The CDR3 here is CSATNPNTGELFF. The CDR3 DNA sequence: TGCAGCGCCACGAACCCGAACACCGGGGAGCTGTTTTTT.

For the CDR3, the DNA is TGTGCCAGCAGCTTTAGCGCAAGAGACACCGGGGAGCTGTTTTTT. Translation: CASSFSARDTGELFF. The gene calls are TRBV7-2 and TRBJ2-2, with D perhaps matching TRBD2 (5 bases). V was cut by 3 bases and J by 3 bases, with 11 bases left in between. This CDR3 is 15 amino acids long. Germline values: CDR1 SGHTA, CDR2 FQGNSA.

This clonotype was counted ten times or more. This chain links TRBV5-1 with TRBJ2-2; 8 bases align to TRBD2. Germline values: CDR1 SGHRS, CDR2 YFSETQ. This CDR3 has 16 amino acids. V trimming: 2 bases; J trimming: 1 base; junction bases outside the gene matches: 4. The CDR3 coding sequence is TGCGCCAGCAGCTTTGAGGCGGGAGGGAACACCGGGGAGCTGTTTTTT. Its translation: CASSFEAGGNTGELFF.

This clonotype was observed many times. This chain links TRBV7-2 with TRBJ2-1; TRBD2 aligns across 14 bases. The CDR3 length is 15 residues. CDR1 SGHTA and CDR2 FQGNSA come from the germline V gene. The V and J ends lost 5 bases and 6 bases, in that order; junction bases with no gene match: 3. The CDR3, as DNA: TGTGCCAGCAGCATGGGACTAGCGGGAGCCAATGAGCAGTTCTTC. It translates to CASSMGLAGANEQFF.

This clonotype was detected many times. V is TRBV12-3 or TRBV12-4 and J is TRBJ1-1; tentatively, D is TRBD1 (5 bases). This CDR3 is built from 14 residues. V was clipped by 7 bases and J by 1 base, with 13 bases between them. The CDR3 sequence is CASTPDSQNTEAFF. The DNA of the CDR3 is TGTGCCAGCACTCCAGACAGCCAGAACACTGAAGCTTTCTTT.

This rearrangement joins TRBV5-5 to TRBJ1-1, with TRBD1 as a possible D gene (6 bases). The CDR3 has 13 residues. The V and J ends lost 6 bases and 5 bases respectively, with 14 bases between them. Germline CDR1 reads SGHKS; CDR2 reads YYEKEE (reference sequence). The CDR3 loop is CASKSQQGTEAFF. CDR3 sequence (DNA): TGTGCCAGCAAGTCCCAACAGGGAACTGAAGCTTTCTTT.

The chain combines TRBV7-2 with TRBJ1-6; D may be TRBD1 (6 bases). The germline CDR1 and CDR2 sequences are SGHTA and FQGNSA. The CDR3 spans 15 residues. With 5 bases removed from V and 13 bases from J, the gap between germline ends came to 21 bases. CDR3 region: CASSGGQPPGWPLHF. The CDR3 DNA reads TGTGCCAGCAGCGGAGGACAGCCCCCAGGTTGGCCCCTCCACTTT.